One sample yielded the 10 T cell receptor beta chains listed below, sequenced in a study of T cells after yellow fever vaccination. TCRdb ran MiXCR on the 5' RACE reads and lists one entry per CDR3 protein. The table includes a few hundred thousand distinct CDR3 sequences, 6.9% detected once. Sequencing was performed on CD4+ T cells sorted from PBMCs, taken 15 days after the yellow fever booster vaccination. The receptors were sampled from a man aged 25-40 years who received the YFV17D yellow fever vaccine.

About this clonotype: A read error is possible here, since a much larger clone lies one base away. This chain links TRBV5-1 with TRBJ2-7; D is possibly TRBD1 (6 bases). There are 12 residues in the CDR3. CDR1 is SGHRS, CDR2 YFSETQ, per germline. CDR3 sequence: CASRTEAYAQYF. Written as DNA, the CDR3 is TGCGCCAGCCGGACAGAGGCCTACGCGCAGTACTTC. Based on the CDR3 plus reference TRBV5-1 and TRBJ2-7, the full variable domain is KAGVTQTPRYLIKTRGQQVTLSCSPISGHRSVSWYQQTPGQGLQFLFEYFSETQRNKGNFPGRFSGRQFSNSRSEMNVSTLELGDSALYLCASRTEAYAQYFGPGTRLTVT.

This clonotype was observed a few times. This chain connects TRBV28 to TRBJ1-4; D unresolved. The CDR3 has 13 amino acids. Between the trimmed V and J ends, which lost 7 bases and 10 bases, there was a span of 16 bases. The germline V gene encodes CDR1 MDHEN and CDR2 SYDVKM. The CDR3 sequence: CASNIRNTGKLFF. CDR3 bases: TGTGCCAGCAACATTCGAAATACGGGAAAACTGTTTTTT.

At least ten counts were recorded for this clonotype. This chain uses TRBV11-2 with TRBJ2-7; 9 nucleotides agree with TRBD1. The CDR3 contains 14 residues. In germline, CDR1 is SGHAT, CDR2 FQNNGV. Trimming cost V 4 bases and J 2 bases; bases outside gene matches: 3. CDR3 region: CASSSRQGAYEQYF. CDR3 in DNA: TGTGCCAGCAGCTCCAGACAGGGGGCCTACGAGCAGTACTTC.

This clonotype was observed a few times. The chain combines TRBV18 with TRBJ2-4; 15 bases agree with TRBD2. Per the germline V gene, CDR1 is KGHSH and CDR2 is LQKENI. The J segment lost 10 bases and the V segment lost 3 bases, leaving 4 bases of the junction unmatched. This CDR3 contains 15 residues. CDR3 nucleotide sequence: TGTGCCAGCTCACCCGGACTAGCGGGAGGGGTAATTCAGTACTTC. Amino acids: CASSPGLAGGVIQYF.

The J gene is TRBJ1-1, the V gene TRBV18, with a possible D match to TRBD1 (5 bases). The CDR3 is 16 residues long. Per germline, CDR1 KGHSH and CDR2 LQKENI. V was shortened by 0 bases and J by 5 bases, with 16 bases between the two germline ends. The CDR3 spells CASSPPDSRGKTEAFF. CDR3 DNA: TGTGCCAGCTCACCACCAGACAGTCGGGGAAAAACTGAAGCTTTCTTT.

This clonotype was counted ten times or more. The rearrangement uses TRBV12-3 or TRBV12-4 and TRBJ2-1, with 11 bases matching TRBD2. Germline trimming cut 5 bases from V and 7 bases from J; bases unmatched to any gene: 7. This CDR3 region has 15 residues. The CDR3 loop is CASSHTSGRLNEQFF. CDR3 coding DNA: TGTGCCAGCAGTCATACTAGCGGGAGACTTAATGAGCAGTTCTTC.

The chain joins TRBV7-2 to TRBJ2-7, with D tentatively TRBD2 (5 bases). V was shortened by 5 bases and J by 2 bases, with 13 bases between the two germline ends. This CDR3 contains 14 residues. CDR1 is SGHTA and CDR2 is FQGNSA in the germline V gene. In nucleotides, the CDR3 is TGTGCCAGCAGCATCAGCGGAACAACCTACGAGCAGTACTTC. It is translated as CASSISGTTYEQYF.

The chain uses TRBV20-1 and TRBJ2-1; D is ambiguous. The CDR3 runs to 14 residues. Germline V lookup: CDR1 DFQATT, CDR2 SNEGSKA (reference sequence). The V end was cut by 3 bases, the J end by 4 bases, with 13 bases between. The CDR3 loop is CSASRQILYNEQFF. The CDR3 DNA follows: TGCAGTGCTAGTAGGCAGATACTATACAATGAGCAGTTCTTC.

This clonotype was counted between two and nine times. The chain carries TRBV6-5 and TRBJ1-4, with TRBD1 identical over 9 bases. This CDR3 contains 14 residues. Germline V gene lookup returns CDR1 MNHEY and CDR2 SVGAGI. V shed 4 bases, J shed 11 bases, and the junction held 8 bases outside the gene matches. The CDR3, as DNA: TGTGCCAGCAGTTCCCGGGACAGGGTAGGGAAACTGTTTTTT. Translated: CASSSRDRVGKLFF.

This clonotype has at least ten counts. The chain is built from TRBV5-6 and TRBJ2-1; D gene uncertain. This CDR3 region has 15 residues. Between the trimmed V and J ends, which lost 1 base and 5 bases, there was a span of 13 bases. Germline V gene sequence: CDR1 SGHDT, CDR2 YYEEEE. DNA for the CDR3: TGTGCCAGCAGCTTGAGTGTTTACAGAGACAATGAGCAGTTCTTC. This codes for CASSLSVYRDNEQFF.